The source of this TCR beta chain is a study of vaccination and CD4 T cells after COVID-19. About the study: Cellular stimulation was performed using overlapping spike peptides derived from SARS-CoV-2, HCoV-NL63, HCoV-OC43 and HCoV-229E.

An Oncomine TCR Beta short-read assay was used to sequence the DNA from cultured CD4+ T cells. TCRdb processed the PCR reads anew with MiXCR; each CDR3 protein has one entry. The table shows about 26,000 distinct CDR3 sequences, with roughly 40% occurring only once. A remark on this clonotype: Its antigen is as yet unknown.

Treatment indicated: approximately nine-day PBMC culture with coronavirus spike peptide pools or control peptides (ViraFEST assay). Germline V gene data show CDR1 as MDHEN and CDR2 as SYDVKM. With 3 bases removed from V and 5 bases from J, the gap between germline ends came to 16 bases. The CDR3 has 15 amino acids. The chain recombines TRBV28 with TRBJ1-2; TRBD1 might be the D (5 bases). This sequence originates from a human donor who had recovered from COVID-19. Sample: CD4+ T cells from blood, cultured in vitro. The CDR3 is CASSFYRGAGYGYTF. The DNA for the CDR3 is TGTGCCAGCAGTTTTTACAGAGGGGCGGGTTATGGCTACACCTTC.